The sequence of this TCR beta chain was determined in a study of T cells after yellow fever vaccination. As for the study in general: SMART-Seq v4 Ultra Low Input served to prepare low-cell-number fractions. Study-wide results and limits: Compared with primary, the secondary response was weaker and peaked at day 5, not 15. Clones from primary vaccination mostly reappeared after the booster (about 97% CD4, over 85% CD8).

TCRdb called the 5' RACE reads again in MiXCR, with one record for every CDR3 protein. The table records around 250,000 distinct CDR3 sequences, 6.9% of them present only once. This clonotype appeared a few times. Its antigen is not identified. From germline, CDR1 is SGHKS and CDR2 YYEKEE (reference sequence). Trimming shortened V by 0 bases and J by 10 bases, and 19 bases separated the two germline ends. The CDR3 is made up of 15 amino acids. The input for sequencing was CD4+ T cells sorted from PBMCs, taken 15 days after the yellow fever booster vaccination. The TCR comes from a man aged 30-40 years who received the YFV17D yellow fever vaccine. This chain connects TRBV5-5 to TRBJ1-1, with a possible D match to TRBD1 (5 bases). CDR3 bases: TGTGCCAGCAGCTTGGAGGGGCGGGGTCTAGCCTCAGCTTTCTTT. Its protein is CASSLEGRGLASAFF.